Below, one T cell receptor beta chain is given with its context. Relative to the germline gene, one junction end is altered; a read error may explain this. This record belongs to a study of CD8+CD57+ T cells in acquired aplastic anemia. The germline V gene encodes CDR1 LNHNV and CDR2 YYDKDF (reference sequence). This CDR3 spans 14 amino acids. The TCR beta profiling, which covered VDJ combination and CDR3 sequence, was carried out using genomic DNA as the template. One entry per CDR3 protein results from TCRdb running MiXCR on the reads. Of 150,000 to 200,000 distinct CDR3 sequences listed, over 60% are singletons.

This chain uses TRBV15 with TRBJ2-7, with 10 positions matching TRBD2. The origin of this receptor is a human donor with severe aplastic anemia or a healthy control (not recorded which). What was sequenced was sorted CD4+, CD8+, or CD8+CD57+ T cells (not recorded which) from PBMCs. In DNA, the CDR3 is TGCGCCAGCAGCTTGGATCCTAGCGGGGGTGAGCAGTACTTC. Translation: CASSLDPSGGEQYF.